This T cell receptor beta chain was documented in a study of Tregs in tolerant kidney transplant recipients. The protocol was immunoSEQ multiplex PCR, while the TCRdb copy is restricted to in-frame clones and leaves out a portion. The repertoire holds fewer than 150,000 clones, around nine tenths seen once, with approximately 0.59% in the top ten. V shed 3 bases, J shed 2 bases, and the junction held 3 bases outside the gene matches. The CDR3 runs 15 residues. Per the germline V gene, CDR1 is SEHNR and CDR2 is FQNEAQ (reference sequence). The sequenced material came from CD4+ T cells from blood. The source of this sequence is a human donor in good health. The chain has TRBV7-9 and TRBJ2-5, with TRBD2 identical over 10 bases. DNA for the CDR3: TGTGCCAGCAGCTTGCGGACTAGCGGTCAAGAGACCCAGTACTTC. It translates to CASSLRTSGQETQYF.